This TCR beta chain was identified during a study of identical twins. TCRdb analysed the 5' RACE reads with MiXCR anew, one entry per CDR3 protein. The sample lists approximately 300,000 distinct CDR3 sequences, 7.5% to 9.5% occurring once. The CDR3 length is 13 residues. Per the germline V gene, CDR1 is DFQATT and CDR2 is SNEGSKA (reference sequence). V dropped 1 base and J dropped 3; count of bases not matched to a gene: 2. The same specimen was also included in a second study, on yellow fever vaccine responses in identical twins.

Sequences were obtained from CD8+ T cells sorted from blood. The sequence came from a woman younger than 30 in good health. The chain joins TRBV20-1 to TRBJ2-7, with 8 bases identical to TRBD2. The CDR3 nucleotides are TGCAGTGCTAGAGGACTAGCGATCTACGAGCAGTACTTC. The encoded protein is CSARGLAIYEQYF.